This T cell receptor (beta chain) was captured in a study of cytomegalovirus exposure and HLA in healthy donors. Study-wide findings and caveats: TCR beta sequences reportedly predicted most subjects' HLA-A and HLA-B alleles accurately.

PCR employed 60 Vbeta and 13 Jbeta primers. Method: immunoSEQ multiplex PCR; TCRdb's copy keeps in-frame clones and lacks some. The sample includes roughly 190,000 clones, 75% to 90% of them seen just once. Worth noting for this clone: Antigen: not known.

CDR1 is WSHSY, CDR2 SAAADI, per germline. There are 16 residues in the CDR3. The junction had 11 bases not matched to a gene; V was cut back by 6 bases and J by 5 bases. The chain links TRBV10-2 to TRBJ2-2; 8 nucleotides line up with TRBD1. This receptor was obtained from a woman in her 50s in good health and CMV-seropositive. The sample comprised PBMCs. The CDR3 bases are TGCGCCAGCAGCGCCGGACAGGGAGTGGGAACCGGGGAGCTGTTTTTT. Translated, it gives CASSAGQGVGTGELFF.